A selection of T cell receptor beta chains follows, all from one sample in a study of response to subunit inactivated influenza vaccine. MiXCR, applied by TCRdb to the RT-PCR reads, yields one record per CDR3 protein. The sample carries fewer than 650,000 distinct CDR3 sequences, about an eighth recorded once. Specimen: PBMCs from blood, collected roughly 46 days after vaccination. The receptors come from a man between 50 and 59 years old who received an inactivated influenza vaccine. Each CDR3 is given with its conserved first and last residue. Each record gives: J gene, V gene, clone size, D gene, CDR3 protein, CDR3 DNA. A D gene is named only where the DNA matches it firmly. Rows may omit the clone size; those that give it use once, few, many or a size class.

J: TRBJ2-1
V: TRBV11-2
size: .
D: TRBD2
CDR3: CASSPRLAGRVHMREQFF
DNA: TGTGCCAGCAGCCCCCGCCTAGCGGGCCGGGTACATATGCGGGAGCAGTTCTTC

J: TRBJ1-2
V: TRBV4-1
size: .
D: .
CDR3: CASSQDTVPYGYTF
DNA: TGCGCCAGCAGCCAAGATACAGTTCCTTATGGCTACACCTTC

J: TRBJ2-7
V: TRBV6-1
size: .
D: .
CDR3: CASRKGRGLTSYEQYF
DNA: TGTGCCAGCAGAAAAGGACGGGGACTTACCTCCTACGAGCAGTACTTC

J: TRBJ1-5
V: TRBV6-1
size: few
D: TRBD1
CDR3: CASSGGQGFNQPQHF
DNA: TGTGCCAGCAGTGGGGGACAGGGCTTCAATCAGCCCCAGCATTTT

J: TRBJ2-5
V: TRBV12-3/TRBV12-4
size: .
D: TRBD2
CDR3: CASRGAGAGQETQYF
DNA: TGTGCCAGCAGAGGAGCGGGAGCGGGACAAGAGACCCAGTACTTC

J: TRBJ1-3
V: TRBV24-1
size: .
D: .
CDR3: CATSGTGIEDTIYF
DNA: TGTGCCACCAGTGGTACGGGGATTGAAGACACCATATATTTT

J: TRBJ2-1
V: TRBV6-2/TRBV6-3
size: .
D: .
CDR3: CASSYWGLSNEQFF
DNA: TGTGCCAGCAGTTACTGGGGTTTAAGCAATGAGCAGTTCTTC

J: TRBJ2-1
V: TRBV5-1
size: .
D: TRBD2
CDR3: CASSKTSGNYNEQFF
DNA: TGCGCCAGCAGCAAGACTAGCGGGAATTACAATGAGCAGTTCTTC

J: TRBJ1-2
V: TRBV9
size: few
D: .
CDR3: CASSAQQGTFSNYGYTF
DNA: TGTGCCAGCAGCGCTCAGCAGGGAACCTTTTCTAACTATGGCTACACCTTC

J: TRBJ1-2
V: TRBV15
size: .
D: .
CDR3: CATSRDQGSLGGYTF
DNA: TGTGCCACCAGCAGAGATCAGGGCTCCCTGGGCGGCTACACCTTC

J: TRBJ2-5
V: TRBV25-1
size: few
D: .
CDR3: CASSEFRADRETQYF
DNA: TGTGCCAGCAGTGAATTCAGGGCAGACCGGGAGACCCAGTACTTC

J: TRBJ2-7
V: TRBV4-3
size: many
D: .
CDR3: CASSQAGVGYEQYF
DNA: TGCGCCAGCAGCCAAGCAGGGGTTGGATACGAGCAGTACTTC

J: TRBJ2-7
V: TRBV4-3
size: .
D: TRBD2
CDR3: CASSQVTGGRQYF
DNA: TGCGCCAGCAGCCAAGTCACGGGAGGGAGGCAGTACTTC

J: TRBJ1-5
V: TRBV12-3/TRBV12-4
size: .
D: .
CDR3: CASRTGASNQPQHF
DNA: TGTGCCAGCAGAACCGGGGCTAGCAATCAGCCCCAGCATTTT

J: TRBJ2-2
V: TRBV5-1
size: .
D: .
CDR3: CASSPSLTGANTGELFF
DNA: TGCGCCAGCAGCCCGTCCCTAACGGGCGCGAACACCGGGGAGCTGTTTTTT

J: TRBJ2-7
V: TRBV11-1
size: .
D: TRBD2
CDR3: CASSLGDLAGVLELAYEQYF
DNA: TGTGCCAGCAGCTTAGGCGATCTAGCGGGGGTCTTGGAGTTAGCCTACGAGCAGTACTTC

J: TRBJ2-1
V: TRBV10-2
size: few
D: TRBD2
CDR3: CASRVTSGGEKQFF
DNA: TGCGCCAGCAGGGTGACTAGCGGGGGCGAAAAGCAGTTCTTC

J: TRBJ2-7
V: TRBV20-1
size: few
D: .
CDR3: CSARGARLYEQYF
DNA: TGCAGTGCTAGGGGCGCGAGACTCTACGAGCAGTACTTC

J: TRBJ2-7
V: TRBV24-1
size: .
D: .
CDR3: CAIRGPSYDQYF
DNA: TGTGCCATCAGGGGACCCTCCTACGATCAGTACTTC

J: TRBJ1-5
V: TRBV20-1
size: few
D: TRBD1
CDR3: CSANTGVNQPQHF
DNA: TGCAGTGCTAACACAGGGGTCAATCAGCCCCAGCATTTT

J: TRBJ2-3
V: TRBV7-2
size: .
D: TRBD2
CDR3: CASSLMGGGADTQYF
DNA: TGTGCCAGCAGCTTAATGGGCGGGGGGGCGGATACGCAGTATTTT

J: TRBJ2-7
V: TRBV20-1
size: few
D: TRBD2
CDR3: CSAPRSGRAWIIVYEQYF
DNA: TGCAGTGCTCCTCGTAGCGGGAGGGCCTGGATTATTGTTTACGAGCAGTACTTC

J: TRBJ2-1
V: TRBV20-1
size: few
D: .
CDR3: CSAREWGEQFF
DNA: TGCAGTGCTAGGGAGTGGGGTGAGCAGTTCTTC

J: TRBJ1-1
V: TRBV20-1
size: .
D: TRBD1
CDR3: CSASRDRNTEAFF
DNA: TGCAGTGCTAGCAGGGACAGGAACACTGAAGCTTTCTTT

J: TRBJ2-2
V: TRBV20-1
size: few
D: .
CDR3: CSAPTIHGELFF
DNA: TGCAGTGCTCCCACTATCCACGGGGAGCTGTTTTTT

J: TRBJ2-1
V: TRBV7-3
size: .
D: .
CDR3: CASSFGTENEQFF
DNA: TGTGCCAGCAGCTTCGGGACCGAAAATGAGCAGTTCTTC

J: TRBJ2-5
V: TRBV12-3/TRBV12-4
size: few
D: TRBD2
CDR3: CASLAGGVETQYF
DNA: TGTGCCAGTTTAGCGGGAGGAGTAGAGACCCAGTACTTC

J: TRBJ1-1
V: TRBV18
size: .
D: TRBD1
CDR3: CASSRQGGTEAFF
DNA: TGTGCCAGCTCACGACAGGGCGGGACTGAAGCTTTCTTT

J: TRBJ1-3
V: TRBV28
size: .
D: .
CDR3: CASSGQNLGNTIYF
DNA: TGTGCCAGCAGCGGACAGAACCTTGGAAACACCATATATTTT

J: TRBJ2-7
V: TRBV7-8
size: few
D: .
CDR3: CASSLAQAFYEQYF
DNA: TGTGCCAGCAGCTTAGCTCAAGCATTCTACGAGCAGTACTTC

J: TRBJ2-1
V: TRBV7-2
size: .
D: .
CDR3: CASSWRPVVEQFF
DNA: TGTGCCAGCAGCTGGCGGCCGGTTGTTGAGCAGTTCTTC

J: TRBJ1-2
V: TRBV6-2/TRBV6-3
size: .
D: .
CDR3: CASIETGNYGYTF
DNA: TGTGCCAGCATCGAGACTGGCAACTATGGCTACACCTTC

J: TRBJ2-5
V: TRBV6-5
size: .
D: .
CDR3: CASSYSAGDETQYF
DNA: TGTGCCAGCAGTTACTCGGCAGGGGATGAGACCCAGTACTTC

J: TRBJ1-5
V: TRBV28
size: many
D: TRBD1
CDR3: CASRTTGGGQPQHF
DNA: TGTGCCAGCAGGACGACAGGGGGAGGTCAGCCCCAGCATTTT

J: TRBJ2-1
V: TRBV2
size: .
D: TRBD2
CDR3: CAFSSRLAGGSFYNEQFF
DNA: TGTGCCTTCAGCTCCCGACTAGCGGGGGGCTCCTTCTACAATGAGCAGTTCTTC

J: TRBJ2-1
V: TRBV6-6
size: few
D: .
CDR3: CASSYSPREFILF
DNA: TGTGCCAGCAGTTACTCGCCTCGGGAGTTCATCCTCTTC

J: TRBJ2-1
V: TRBV7-9
size: .
D: .
CDR3: CASSPSAGLAYNEQFF
DNA: TGTGCCAGCAGTCCATCGGCGGGATTGGCCTACAATGAGCAGTTCTTC

J: TRBJ2-1
V: TRBV20-1
size: many
D: TRBD1
CDR3: CSARKLYRGRYYNEQFF
DNA: TGCAGTGCTAGAAAACTGTACAGGGGGCGCTACTACAATGAGCAGTTCTTC

J: TRBJ2-3
V: TRBV12-3/TRBV12-4
size: .
D: .
CDR3: CASSLRLPTDTQYF
DNA: TGTGCCAGCAGTTTACGACTACCCACAGATACGCAGTATTTT

J: TRBJ1-5
V: TRBV24-1
size: few
D: .
CDR3: CATSFGDQPQHF
DNA: TGTGCCACCAGTTTTGGGGATCAGCCCCAGCATTTT

J: TRBJ1-5
V: TRBV12-3/TRBV12-4
size: many
D: .
CDR3: CASSLNEAQPQHF
DNA: TGTGCCAGCAGTTTAAACGAAGCTCAGCCCCAGCATTTT

J: TRBJ1-2
V: TRBV20-1
size: few
D: TRBD1
CDR3: CSARAKQGSGGYTF
DNA: TGCAGTGCGAGGGCAAAACAGGGGTCGGGAGGCTACACCTTC

J: TRBJ2-7
V: TRBV12-3/TRBV12-4
size: few
D: .
CDR3: CASGLGHSYEQYF
DNA: TGTGCCAGCGGTTTGGGACATTCCTACGAGCAGTACTTC

J: TRBJ2-2
V: TRBV4-2
size: many
D: .
CDR3: CASSSRRGTGELFF
DNA: TGTGCCAGCAGCTCCCGGCGTGGCACCGGGGAGCTGTTTTTT

J: TRBJ2-3
V: TRBV28
size: few
D: TRBD2
CDR3: CASRPTGLAVSDTQYF
DNA: TGTGCCAGCAGACCCACCGGACTAGCGGTATCAGATACGCAGTATTTT

J: TRBJ1-3
V: TRBV7-2
size: few
D: .
CDR3: CASSSQGRSGNTIYF
DNA: TGTGCCAGCAGTTCACAGGGCCGCTCTGGAAACACCATATATTTT

J: TRBJ2-7
V: TRBV29-1
size: .
D: TRBD1
CDR3: CSVEDRDRKYYEQYF
DNA: TGCAGCGTTGAAGATCGGGACAGGAAATACTACGAGCAGTACTTC

J: TRBJ2-1
V: TRBV5-1
size: .
D: TRBD2
CDR3: CASSLNELAGGYNEQFF
DNA: TGCGCCAGCAGCCTTAACGAGCTAGCGGGGGGCTACAATGAGCAGTTCTTC

J: TRBJ1-1
V: TRBV7-3
size: few
D: TRBD1
CDR3: CASSLRTGEDTEAFF
DNA: TGTGCCAGCAGCTTAAGGACAGGGGAAGACACTGAAGCTTTCTTT